These 15 T cell receptor beta chains originate from one sample sequenced in a study of T-cell memory formation after mild COVID-19. One entry per CDR3 protein results from TCRdb running MiXCR on the 5' RACE reads. The sample comprises around 530,000 distinct CDR3 sequences, roughly a fifth of which are singletons, and roughly 9.1% rests with the top ten. Sequencing was performed on PBMCs or a T cell subset sorted from them (not recorded which). The receptors derive from an adult woman who had mild COVID-19 (a few samples of this study predate the infection). Cell type and time point are not known.

The V and J genes are TRBV6-5 and TRBJ2-7; D assignment may be TRBD1 or TRBD2 (5 bases each). CDR1 and CDR2 from the germline V gene are MNHEY and SVGAGI. Trimming took 0 bases from V and 4 from J, leaving 13 bases between them. This CDR3 has 15 amino acids. CDR3: CASSYSSGRGYEQYF. CDR3 in DNA: TGTGCCAGCAGTTACTCGTCGGGAAGGGGATACGAGCAGTACTTC.

This clonotype was counted only a few times. The chain is built from TRBV20-1 and TRBJ2-1, with 11 bases matching TRBD2. J lost 2 bases, V lost 4 bases, and 1 base had no gene match. The CDR3 loop spans 14 amino acids. Germline lookup yields CDR1 DFQATT and CDR2 SNEGSKA (reference sequence). CDR3 bases: TGCAGTGCTAAACTAGCGGGGGCCTACAATGAGCAGTTCTTC. It encodes CSAKLAGAYNEQFF.

This clonotype was counted a few times. For the CDR3, the DNA is TGTGCCAGCAGCTCCGGACAGGCCAGGGGCTATGGCTACACCTTC. Its protein product is CASSSGQARGYGYTF. The V gene is TRBV7-2, the J gene TRBJ1-2; 7 nucleotides agree with TRBD1. Germline V gene data show CDR1 as SGHTA and CDR2 as FQGNSA. CDR3 length equals 15 residues. The J segment lost 4 bases and the V segment lost 4 bases, leaving 9 bases of the junction unmatched.

This sequence joins TRBV5-6 and TRBJ2-5, with D perhaps matching TRBD1 or TRBD2 (5 bases each). The CDR3 has 14 amino acids. CDR1 SGHDT and CDR2 YYEEEE come from the germline V gene. Trimming stripped 3 bases from V and 4 bases from J, with 13 bases between. The CDR3 nucleotides read TGTGCCAGCAGCTCCCGTCTGAGGGGAGAGACCCAGTACTTC. It is translated as CASSSRLRGETQYF.

The genes are TRBV12-3 or TRBV12-4 and TRBJ2-7; 9 positions agree with TRBD2. V was pared by 6 bases and J by 7 bases, with 13 bases of the junction left unmatched. This CDR3 spans 15 amino acids. CDR3 amino acids: CASRVLGGGASEQYF. Here the CDR3 DNA reads TGTGCCAGCAGGGTTCTCGGCGGGGGGGCGAGTGAGCAGTACTTC.

This clonotype was detected a few times. This sequence joins TRBV29-1 and TRBJ1-1; D gene ambiguous. V was clipped by 4 bases and J by 2 bases, with 11 bases between them. Germline V gives CDR1 SQVTM, CDR2 ANQGSEA. The CDR3 is made up of 13 amino acids. CDR3: CSVARSRNTEAFF. As DNA, the CDR3 is TGCAGCGTTGCGCGGTCCAGAAACACTGAAGCTTTCTTT.

The chain couples TRBV7-6 to TRBJ1-6; D not certain. CDR3 length equals 16 residues. Per germline, CDR1 SGHVS and CDR2 FNYEAQ. V dropped 5 bases and J dropped 7 bases, with 18 bases sitting between them. The CDR3 bases are TGTGCCAGCAGCCTTTGTCATACCGGCAGAAATTCACCCCTCCACTTT. As protein: CASSLCHTGRNSPLHF.

This clonotype has a count of ten or more. The chain has TRBV4-3 and TRBJ2-1; 11 nucleotides line up with TRBD2. With V trimmed by 0 bases and J by 10 bases, 17 bases remained unmatched. Germline CDR1 reads LGHNA; CDR2 reads YSLEER. This CDR3 is built from 19 residues. The CDR3 here is CASSQDPVRLAGYPREQFF. For the CDR3, the DNA is TGCGCCAGCAGCCAAGATCCGGTCAGACTAGCGGGATACCCCAGGGAGCAGTTCTTC.

The chain couples TRBV3-1 to TRBJ2-5, with TRBD1 matching over 9 bases. The CDR3 spans 16 residues. After removal of 0 bases from V and 1 base from J, the junction contained 3 bases not matched to a gene. Germline V gives CDR1 LGHDT, CDR2 YNNKEL (reference sequence). CDR3 sequence: CASSQEYRGPQETQYF. The CDR3 DNA follows: TGTGCCAGCAGCCAAGAATACAGGGGGCCCCAAGAGACCCAGTACTTC.

This clonotype was seen more than once but under ten times. V and J are TRBV5-6 and TRBJ2-4; D remains ambiguous. The germline V gene has CDR1 SGHDT and CDR2 YYEEEE. The CDR3 runs to 14 residues. V was clipped by 3 bases and J by 6 bases, with 13 bases between them. CDR3 loop: CASSSNRGRNIQYF. The CDR3 DNA reads as TGTGCCAGCAGCTCTAACAGAGGAAGAAACATTCAGTACTTC.

The genes are TRBV7-8 and TRBJ1-1, with 7 bases matching TRBD1. The J segment lost 8 bases and the V segment lost 2 bases, leaving 5 bases of the junction unmatched. The CDR3 consists of 13 residues. Germline assignment: CDR1 SGHVS and CDR2 FQNEAQ. The CDR3 coding sequence is TGTGCCAGCAGCTTACCGCCGGGACAGGAAGCTTTCTTT. Amino acid sequence: CASSLPPGQEAFF.

V usage is TRBV5-1 and J usage is TRBJ2-1; 9 bases are a match to TRBD2. There are 15 residues in the CDR3. In germline, CDR1 is SGHRS, CDR2 YFSETQ. The junction had 14 bases not matched to a gene; V was cut back by 6 bases and J by 10 bases. The CDR3 sequence: CASTPLGLAREEQFF. In nucleotides, the CDR3 is TGCGCCAGCACCCCGTTGGGACTAGCACGTGAGGAGCAGTTCTTC.

This clonotype was seen a handful of times. The CDR3: CASGLVNSNTGELFF. CDR3 bases: TGTGCTAGTGGTTTGGTAAACTCGAACACCGGGGAGCTGTTTTTT. The J gene is TRBJ2-2, the V gene TRBV12-5; D uncertain. This CDR3 has 15 amino acids. V gave up 0 bases and J gave up 0 bases, with 5 bases separating them. The V gene's germline CDR1 is LGHNT and CDR2 FRNRAP.

Only a few counts were recorded for this clonotype. V is TRBV7-9 and J is TRBJ2-1; 12 bases align to TRBD1. CDR1 is SEHNR and CDR2 is FQNEAQ in the germline V gene (reference sequence). This CDR3 is built from 16 residues. Germline trimming cut 5 bases from V and 10 bases from J; bases unmatched to any gene: 12. CDR3 region: CASSKGTGGLTLEQFF. For the CDR3, the DNA is TGTGCCAGCAGCAAGGGGACAGGGGGCTTGACTTTAGAGCAGTTCTTC.

Here the CDR3 reads CASSSGTSGVSTDTQYF. Written as DNA, the CDR3 is TGTGCCAGCAGCTCCGGGACTAGCGGGGTTAGCACAGATACGCAGTATTTT. The chain employs TRBV7-9 and TRBJ2-3; 13 positions match TRBD2. Per germline, CDR1 SEHNR and CDR2 FQNEAQ (reference sequence). The ends lost 4 bases at V and 0 bases at J; junction bases unmatched: 4. The CDR3 contains 17 residues.